These 27 T cell receptor beta chains were sequenced from one sample in a study of cytomegalovirus exposure and HLA in healthy donors. A multiplex PCR was run with 60 Vbeta primers and 13 Jbeta primers. Repertoires were generated with immunoSEQ multiplex PCR, while TCRdb's copy carries only in-frame clones and drops some. Here the sample spans some 84,000 clones, 63% being singletons. The sequencing input was PBMCs. The receptors shown here come from a woman in her thirties or forties in good health and CMV-seropositive.

This clone has just a few counts. The gene calls are TRBV7-9 and TRBJ1-3; D unclear. The ends were cut back, 5 bases at V and 4 bases at J, with 12 bases in the middle. Germline values: CDR1 SEHNR, CDR2 FQNEAQ (reference sequence). There are 14 residues in the CDR3. CDR3 in DNA: TGTGCCAGCAGCCACCAGATAGCCGGAAACACCATATATTTT. Amino acid sequence: CASSHQIAGNTIYF.

The chain combines TRBV7-9 with TRBJ2-3, with 9 bases that match TRBD1. Germline lookup yields CDR1 SEHNR and CDR2 FQNEAQ (reference sequence). Losses at the gene ends were 4 bases for V and 2 bases for J; bases not matched to a gene: 4. This CDR3 has 15 amino acids. CDR3 DNA: TGTGCCAGCAGCTCGACAGGGGGACCCACAGATACGCAGTATTTT. Translating it yields CASSSTGGPTDTQYF.

The chain has TRBV5-1 and TRBJ2-2; 12 bases are shared with TRBD2. CDR1 is SGHRS, CDR2 YFSETQ, per germline. Unmatched junction bases numbered 13, after V lost 2 bases and J lost 17 bases. CDR3 length: 15 residues. CDR3 loop: CASSFNLAGGQRGFF. CDR3 DNA sequence: TGCGCCAGCAGCTTTAACCTAGCGGGAGGGCAACGGGGATTTTTT. The full variable domain, rest sourced from reference TRBV5-1 and TRBJ2-2, is KAGVTQTPRYLIKTRGQQVTLSCSPISGHRSVSWYQQTPGQGLQFLFEYFSETQRNKGNFPGRFSGRQFSNSRSEMNVSTLELGDSALYLCASSFNLAGGQRGFFGEGSRLTVL.

The V and J genes are TRBV28 and TRBJ2-7; possible D gene TRBD1, 6 bases. Trimming left V 6 bases short and J 3 bases short, with 9 bases between. The CDR3 runs 12 residues. CDR1 MDHEN and CDR2 SYDVKM come from the germline V gene. This chain's CDR3 is CASSAGVYEQYF. The CDR3 coding sequence is TGTGCCAGCAGCGCAGGGGTCTACGAGCAGTACTTC.

The chain carries TRBV12-5 and TRBJ2-1; 11 bases map to TRBD2. CDR1 LGHNT and CDR2 FRNRAP come from the germline V gene. The CDR3 contains 14 residues. The V and J ends lost 4 bases and 9 bases, in that order; junction bases with no gene match: 5. The CDR3 reads CASGYSGRASEQFF. The CDR3 DNA reads as TGTGCTAGTGGTTATAGCGGGAGGGCCAGTGAGCAGTTCTTC.

This clone has a handful of counts. This chain connects TRBV27 to TRBJ2-1, with D possibly matching TRBD1 (5 bases). Per the germline V gene, CDR1 is MNHEY and CDR2 is SMNVEV (reference sequence). The CDR3 contains 13 residues. V was cut by 5 bases and J by 4 bases, with 9 bases left in between. CDR3 nucleotide sequence: TGTGCCAGCAGTGGACACGGTTACAATGAGCAGTTCTTC. Its translation: CASSGHGYNEQFF.

The chain combines TRBV28 with TRBJ1-1; TRBD1 agrees at 7 bases. The CDR3 consists of 14 residues. The V segment lost 4 bases and the J segment 4 bases; nucleotides outside the gene matches: 6. The V gene's germline CDR1 is MDHEN and CDR2 SYDVKM. The CDR3 reads CASSSQGTVTEAFF. In DNA, the CDR3 is TGTGCCAGCAGTTCACAAGGGACAGTCACTGAAGCTTTCTTT.

The chain employs TRBV7-6 and TRBJ2-5; 10 bases line up with TRBD1. This CDR3 has 15 residues. V was clipped by 4 bases and J by 4 bases; unmatched bases: 6. CDR1 SGHVS and CDR2 FNYEAQ come from the germline V gene. DNA for the CDR3: TGTGCCAGCAGCTCCCGGGACAGGGGTTCAGAGACCCAGTACTTC. Its protein is CASSSRDRGSETQYF. Filled out from reference TRBV7-6 and TRBJ2-5, the complete variable domain reads GAGVSQSPRYKVTKRGQDVALRCDPISGHVSLYWYRQALGQGPEFLTYFNYEAQQDKSGLPNDRFSAERPEGSISTLTIQRTEQRDSAMYRCASSSRDRGSETQYFGPGTRLLVL.

V is TRBV28 and J is TRBJ1-4; no reliable D call. The V gene's germline CDR1 is MDHEN and CDR2 SYDVKM. Trimming removed 2 bases at V and 1 base at J, with 11 bases between. This CDR3 has 16 amino acids. For the CDR3, the DNA is TGTGCCAGCAGTTTACTGACGGGAATAACTAATGAAAAACTGTTTTTT. Translated: CASSLLTGITNEKLFF.

The sample holds a few counts of this clone. This CDR3 is also generated by other DNA sequences in the sample. The chain has TRBV10-2 and TRBJ1-2, with D possibly being TRBD1 (6 bases). The CDR3 contains 12 residues. V was shortened by 6 bases and J by 4 bases, with 9 bases between the two germline ends. Germline CDR1 and CDR2: WSHSY and SAAADI. The CDR3 nucleotides read TGCGCCAGCAGGACGGACAGCTATGGCTACACCTTC. Its translation is CASRTDSYGYTF.

The rearrangement uses TRBV30 and TRBJ1-2, with a possible D match to TRBD1 (5 bases). The CDR3 has 13 amino acids. V lost 4 bases, J lost 5 bases, and 14 bases lay in between. The germline V gene encodes CDR1 GTSNPN and CDR2 SVGIG (reference sequence). The CDR3: CAWTTRRGYGYTF. DNA for the CDR3: TGTGCCTGGACCACCAGGCGGGGGTATGGCTACACCTTC.

The rearrangement links TRBV6-5 to TRBJ1-3; D remains ambiguous. The length of the CDR3 is 15 residues. Germline CDR1 MNHEY, CDR2 SVGAGI. V lost 0 bases and J 4 bases, leaving 10 bases between the germline ends. The CDR3 coding sequence is TGTGCCAGCAGTTACTCCGTGTCTTCCGGAAACACCATATATTTT. Its translation: CASSYSVSSGNTIYF.

The chain recombines TRBV2 with TRBJ2-1; 9 bases line up with TRBD2. The CDR3 consists of 17 residues. Germline lookup yields CDR1 SNHLY and CDR2 FYNNEI. Losses at the gene ends were 7 bases for V and 3 bases for J; bases not matched to a gene: 13. CDR3 sequence (DNA): TGTGCCAGCATCTCGCGGGAGGGCCCTATGTTCTACAATGAGCAGTTCTTC. This codes for CASISREGPMFYNEQFF.

The chain has TRBV29-1 and TRBJ1-2; 10 bases are shared with TRBD1. Germline V gene sequence: CDR1 SQVTM, CDR2 ANQGSEA. V was pared by 6 bases and J by 6 bases, with 13 bases of the junction left unmatched. The CDR3 sequence is 15 residues long. CDR3 sequence (DNA): TGCAGCGTCGAACCCACGGGACAGGGGAGGGATGGCTACACCTTC. This codes for CSVEPTGQGRDGYTF.

The gene calls are TRBV27 and TRBJ2-7, with a weak D call TRBD2 (5 bases). V lost 4 bases to trimming and J lost 5 bases, with 15 bases between them. Per the germline V gene, CDR1 is MNHEY and CDR2 is SMNVEV (reference sequence). The CDR3 loop spans 14 amino acids. CDR3 in amino acids: CASSSASHRNEQYF. The CDR3 DNA is TGTGCCAGCAGTTCGGCTAGCCATCGGAACGAGCAGTACTTC.

V is TRBV5-4 and J is TRBJ1-2; TRBD1 agrees at 7 bases. Germline-derived CDR1 and CDR2 are SGHNT and YYREEE (reference sequence). This CDR3 spans 12 amino acids. CDR3 region: CVTGGGDYGYTF. The CDR3 DNA reads as TGTGTCACGGGAGGGGGCGACTATGGCTACACCTTC.

This clone was detected only a few times. The V and J genes are TRBV11-2 and TRBJ1-2; D ambiguous. The CDR3 spans 14 residues. Germline CDR1 is SGHAT and CDR2 is FQNNGV. V gave up 1 base and J gave up 4 bases, with 10 bases separating them. The DNA of the CDR3 is TGTGCCAGCAGCTTAGTTGAGGGCGGCTATGGCTACACCTTC. It encodes CASSLVEGGYGYTF.

The chain is built from TRBV6-5 and TRBJ2-7; D not resolved. Germline V CDR1 and CDR2: MNHEY, SVGAGI. The CDR3 extends over 14 amino acids. V was shortened by 2 bases and J by 0 bases, with 8 bases between the two germline ends. CDR3 DNA sequence: TGTGCCAGCAGTTACCGAGAGATCTCCTACGAGCAGTACTTC. Encoded protein: CASSYREISYEQYF.

This sequence joins TRBV12-5 and TRBJ2-3; 9 nucleotides align to TRBD2. The V gene's germline CDR1 is LGHNT and CDR2 FRNRAP. There are 16 residues in the CDR3. The junction had 7 bases not matched to a gene; V was cut back by 2 bases and J by 4 bases. The CDR3 coding sequence is TGTGCTAGTGGTTTGACCTTAGCGGGAGCCGCAGATACGCAGTATTTT. It yields the protein CASGLTLAGAADTQYF.

V gene TRBV6-5 combines with J gene TRBJ2-5; 9 bases agree with TRBD2. CDR1 is MNHEY and CDR2 is SVGAGI in the germline V gene. This CDR3 has 15 amino acids. V trimming: 4 bases; J trimming: 1 base; junction bases outside the gene matches: 4. The DNA of the CDR3 is TGTGCCAGCAGTTGGCGCGGGAGGGCCCAAGAGACCCAGTACTTC. This encodes CASSWRGRAQETQYF.

CDR3 sequence (DNA): TGTGCCAGTAGTATTGGGGCAGGCCCTAATGAAAAACTGTTTTTT. As protein: CASSIGAGPNEKLFF. V gene TRBV19 combines with J gene TRBJ1-4, with a weak D call TRBD1 (5 bases). Trimming removed 3 bases from V and 3 bases from J, with 11 bases in between. Germline V gives CDR1 LNHDA, CDR2 SQIVND (reference sequence). This CDR3 is built from 15 residues.

This clone was detected ten times or more. V gene TRBV7-9 combines with J gene TRBJ1-1; 8 nucleotides line up with TRBD1. The CDR3 totals 14 residues. V lost 5 bases to trimming and J lost 1 base; unmatched junction nucleotides: 3. Germline V CDR1 and CDR2: SEHNR, FQNEAQ (reference sequence). This CDR3 reads CASSQGAWNTEAFF. The CDR3 nucleotides are TGTGCCAGCAGCCAGGGGGCCTGGAACACTGAAGCTTTCTTT.

This chain links TRBV29-1 with TRBJ2-5; D unresolved. From germline, CDR1 is SQVTM and CDR2 ANQGSEA. Trimming took 1 base from V and 2 from J, leaving 8 bases between them. This CDR3 has 13 residues. The DNA for the CDR3 is TGCAGCGTTGAAGGGTGGCAGCAAGAGACCCAGTACTTC. Translated: CSVEGWQQETQYF.

The rearrangement links TRBV7-8 to TRBJ1-3; D gene unclear. CDR3 length: 14 residues. Germline assignment: CDR1 SGHVS and CDR2 FQNEAQ. Deletions cut 5 bases from V and 2 bases from J, with 10 bases between. CDR3 in DNA: TGTGCCAGCAGCACGTACAGAGCTGGAAACACCATATATTTT. As protein: CASSTYRAGNTIYF.

The genes are TRBV7-9 and TRBJ2-3, with TRBD2 matching 11 bases. CDR1 is SEHNR, CDR2 FQNEAQ, per germline (reference sequence). There are 16 residues in the CDR3. Unmatched junction bases numbered 8, after V lost 5 bases and J lost 4 bases. Written as DNA, the CDR3 is TGTGCCAGCAGCGCTACTAGCGGGAGCAGGGCAGATACGCAGTATTTT. Residues: CASSATSGSRADTQYF.

This clone came up once. The CDR3 protein is CASSQERVTLRLLFF. As DNA, the CDR3 is TGCGCCAGCAGCCAAGAAAGAGTTACCCTCCGACTCCTGTTTTTT. This chain joins TRBV4-3 and TRBJ1-4; no clear D gene. This CDR3 region has 15 residues. Trimming pared 0 bases from V and 14 bases from J, leaving 19 bases between. CDR1 is LGHNA and CDR2 is YSLEER in the germline V gene.

The chain uses TRBV28 and TRBJ2-2; 7 positions agree with TRBD2. This CDR3 is built from 20 residues. The V segment lost 2 bases and the J segment 0 bases; nucleotides outside the gene matches: 15. CDR1 is MDHEN, CDR2 SYDVKM, per germline. In nucleotides, the CDR3 is TGTGCCAGCAGTTTAGTTTTACTAGCGTTTTTTGAAACGAACACCGGGGAGCTGTTTTTT. Amino acids: CASSLVLLAFFETNTGELFF.